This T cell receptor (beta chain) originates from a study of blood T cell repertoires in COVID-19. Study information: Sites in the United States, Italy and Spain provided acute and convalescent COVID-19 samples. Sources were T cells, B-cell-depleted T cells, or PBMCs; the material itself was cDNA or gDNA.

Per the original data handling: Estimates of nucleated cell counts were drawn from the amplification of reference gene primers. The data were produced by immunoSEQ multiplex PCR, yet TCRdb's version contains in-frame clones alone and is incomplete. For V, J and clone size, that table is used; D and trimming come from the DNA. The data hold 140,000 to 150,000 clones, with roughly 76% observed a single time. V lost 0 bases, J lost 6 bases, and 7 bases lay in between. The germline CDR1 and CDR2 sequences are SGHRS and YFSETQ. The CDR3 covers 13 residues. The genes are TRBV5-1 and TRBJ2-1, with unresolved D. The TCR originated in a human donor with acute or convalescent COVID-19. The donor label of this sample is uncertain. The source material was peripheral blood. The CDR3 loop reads CASSLGPSNEQFF. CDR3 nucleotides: TGCGCCAGCAGCTTGGGGCCGTCCAATGAGCAGTTCTTC.